This T cell receptor (beta chain) is from a study of blood T cell repertoires in COVID-19. Background on the study: Material from acute and convalescent COVID-19 was sourced from the United States, Italy and Spain. In each case, the material was cDNA or gDNA derived from T cells, B-cell-depleted T cells, or PBMCs.

As processed by the authors: Quantification of nucleated cells was approximated via reference gene primer amplification. Generated by immunoSEQ multiplex PCR, the TCRdb table keeps only in-frame clones and is missing some. That table furnishes V, J and clone size, whereas the DNA furnished D and trimming. In the table there are 200,000 to 250,000 clones, 85% to 90% of which are singletons. The receptor was isolated from a woman aged 50 to 65 with COVID-19, enrolled during active disease. The source material was peripheral blood.

The CDR3 reads CASSHTTTGGETQYF. In DNA, the CDR3 is TGTGCCAGCAGCCATACCACGACAGGAGGAGAGACCCAGTACTTC. The chain has TRBV5-5 and TRBJ2-5; maybe TRBD1 (6 bases). V was shortened by 4 bases and J by 4 bases, with 17 bases between the two germline ends. The CDR3 covers 15 residues. Per the germline V gene, CDR1 is SGHKS and CDR2 is YYEKEE (reference sequence).